The present entry profiles one T cell receptor beta chain with its context. What it binds is not known. Sequence data for DNA of cultured CD4+ T cells were generated by the Oncomine TCR Beta short-read assay. TCRdb analysed the PCR reads with MiXCR anew, one entry per CDR3 protein. This table has about 16,000 distinct CDR3 sequences, around 59% appearing once. This entry belongs to a study of vaccination and CD4 T cells after COVID-19. CDR1 SGDLS and CDR2 YYNGEE come from the germline V gene. V was cut by 4 bases and J by 3 bases, with 6 bases left in between. CDR3 length: 12 amino acids. Regarding treatment: roughly 11-day PBMC culture with coronavirus spike peptide pools or control peptides (ViraFEST assay). Half of the medium was exchanged for fresh IL-2 medium, first on day 3 and then on day 7.

The sample taken for sequencing was CD4+ T cells from blood, cultured in vitro. The clonotype comes from a human donor who had recovered from COVID-19. V gene TRBV9 combines with J gene TRBJ2-3; no clear D. The CDR3 protein is CASSPETDTQYF. DNA for the CDR3: TGTGCCAGCAGCCCAGAGACAGATACGCAGTATTTT.